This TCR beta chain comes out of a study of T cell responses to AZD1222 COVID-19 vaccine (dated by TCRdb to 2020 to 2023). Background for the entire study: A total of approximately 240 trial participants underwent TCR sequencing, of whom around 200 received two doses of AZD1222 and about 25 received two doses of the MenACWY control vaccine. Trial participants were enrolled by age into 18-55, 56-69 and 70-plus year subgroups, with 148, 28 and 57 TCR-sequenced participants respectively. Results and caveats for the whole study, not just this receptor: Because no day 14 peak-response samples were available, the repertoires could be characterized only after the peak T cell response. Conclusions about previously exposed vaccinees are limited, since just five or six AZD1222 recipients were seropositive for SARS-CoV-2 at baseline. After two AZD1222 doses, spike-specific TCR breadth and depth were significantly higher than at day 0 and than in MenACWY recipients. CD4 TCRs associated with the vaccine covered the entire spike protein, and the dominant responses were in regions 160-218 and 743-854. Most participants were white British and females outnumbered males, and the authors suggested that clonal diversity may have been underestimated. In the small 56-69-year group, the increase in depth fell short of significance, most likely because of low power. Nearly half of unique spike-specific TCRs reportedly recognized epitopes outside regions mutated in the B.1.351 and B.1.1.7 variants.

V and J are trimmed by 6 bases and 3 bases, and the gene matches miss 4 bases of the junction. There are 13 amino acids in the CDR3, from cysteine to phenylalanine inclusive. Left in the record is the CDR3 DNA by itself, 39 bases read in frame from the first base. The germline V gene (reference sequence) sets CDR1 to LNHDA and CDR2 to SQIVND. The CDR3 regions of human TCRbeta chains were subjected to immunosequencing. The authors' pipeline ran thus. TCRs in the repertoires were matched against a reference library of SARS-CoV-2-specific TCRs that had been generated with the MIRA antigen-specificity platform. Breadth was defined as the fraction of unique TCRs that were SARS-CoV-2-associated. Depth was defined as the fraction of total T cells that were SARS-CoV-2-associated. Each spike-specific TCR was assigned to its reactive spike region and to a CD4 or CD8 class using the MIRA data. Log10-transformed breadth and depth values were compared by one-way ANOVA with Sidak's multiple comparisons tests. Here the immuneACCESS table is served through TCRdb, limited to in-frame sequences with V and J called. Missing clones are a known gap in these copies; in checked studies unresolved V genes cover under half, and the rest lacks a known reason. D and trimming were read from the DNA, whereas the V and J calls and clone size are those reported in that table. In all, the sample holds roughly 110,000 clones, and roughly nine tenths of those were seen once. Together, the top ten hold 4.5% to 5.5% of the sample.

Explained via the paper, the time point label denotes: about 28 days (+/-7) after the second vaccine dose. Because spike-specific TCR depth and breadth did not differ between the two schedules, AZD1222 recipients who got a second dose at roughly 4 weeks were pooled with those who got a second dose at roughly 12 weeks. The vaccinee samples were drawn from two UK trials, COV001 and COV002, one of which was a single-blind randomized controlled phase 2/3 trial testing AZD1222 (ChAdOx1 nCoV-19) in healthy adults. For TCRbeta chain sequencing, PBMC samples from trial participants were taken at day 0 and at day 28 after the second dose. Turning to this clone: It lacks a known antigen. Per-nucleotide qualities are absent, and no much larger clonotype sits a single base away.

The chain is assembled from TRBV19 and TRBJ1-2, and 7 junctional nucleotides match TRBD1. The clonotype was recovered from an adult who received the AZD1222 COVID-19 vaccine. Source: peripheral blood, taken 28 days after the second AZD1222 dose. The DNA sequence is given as TGTGCCAGTAGCCCCGACAGGGACTATGGCTACACCTTC. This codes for CASSPDRDYGYTF.